This T cell receptor beta chain was observed in a study of cytomegalovirus exposure and HLA in healthy donors. Study-wide results and limits: Presence/absence comparisons presumed near-even sequencing depth among donors. Later analysis showed most CMV-associated TCR beta chains appearing HLA-restricted. Later analysis indicated greater clonal expansion among HLA-associated TCR beta chains than among equally common other chains.

Between the trimmed V and J ends, which lost 0 bases and 3 bases, there was a span of 11 bases. Looked up from germline, CDR1 is LGHNA and CDR2 is YNFKEQ. This CDR3 comprises 15 residues. There were likely unrecorded immune exposures, though donors were nominally healthy when sampled. Primers included in the PCR were 60 Vbeta and 13 Jbeta primers. Profiling relied on immunoSEQ multiplex PCR, and the TCRdb table lists in-frame clones only, not all of them. Of more than 65,000 clones listed, around 80% are singletons. Details on this clone: The antigen remains unidentified.

The clonotype comes from a man aged 18 to 30 in good health and CMV-seronegative. The specimen was PBMCs. This chain joins TRBV4-2 and TRBJ1-2, with D possibly being TRBD1 (6 bases). The CDR3 region has the DNA TGTGCCAGCAGCCAAGAGTCCAGGGGTTACTATGGCTACACCTTC. As protein: CASSQESRGYYGYTF.